The 27 T cell receptor beta chains presented below share a single source sample, sequenced in a study of a mutant IDH1 vaccine in newly diagnosed glioma. The assay was immunoSEQ multiplex PCR, and TCRdb's table has in-frame clones only and misses some. In the table there are tens of thousands of clones, 75% to 90% of which are singletons. Time point here: baseline, week 1 (first vaccination visit). Treatment here: pre-vaccination baseline after standard-of-care therapy. Sequenced here: PBMCs, sampled from a glioma patient treated with radiotherapy, temozolomide or both. Receptors were obtained from a woman between 40 and 50 years old with glioma.

The chain recombines TRBV6-5 with TRBJ1-2; TRBD1 matches 8 bases. With 0 bases clipped from V and 6 bases from J, the junction kept 3 bases outside the gene matches. The CDR3 is 14 residues long. In germline, CDR1 is MNHEY, CDR2 SVGAGI. The CDR3 sequence: CASSYSSQGDGYTF. CDR3 in DNA: TGTGCCAGCAGTTACTCATCACAGGGGGATGGCTACACCTTC.

This clone has just a few counts. The chain couples TRBV7-8 to TRBJ1-5, with TRBD1 identical over 9 bases. The CDR3 extends over 16 amino acids. Germline-derived CDR1 and CDR2 are SGHVS and FQNEAQ. Germline trimming cut 2 bases from V and 2 bases from J; bases unmatched to any gene: 4. The CDR3 protein is CASSLRDREGNQPQHF. The DNA for the CDR3 is TGTGCCAGCAGCTTAAGGGACAGGGAAGGCAATCAGCCCCAGCATTTT.

This chain's CDR3 is CATSNPGQDFTGELFF. DNA for the CDR3: TGTGCCACCAGCAATCCGGGACAGGATTTTACCGGGGAGCTGTTTTTT. The chain is built from TRBV15 and TRBJ2-2; 8 nucleotides align to TRBD1. Per germline, CDR1 LNHNV and CDR2 YYDKDF (reference sequence). V was clipped by 4 bases and J by 5 bases; unmatched bases: 9. CDR3 size: 16 residues.

The rearrangement uses TRBV6-1 and TRBJ2-7; possibly TRBD2 for D (6 bases). V was trimmed by 1 base and J by 9 bases, leaving 25 bases between them. Germline CDR1 and CDR2: MNHNS and SASEGT. CDR3 length equals 17 residues. The DNA of the CDR3 is TGTGCCAGCAGTGAAGTCGGTCCCGGGACTCCTAGAGACGGGCAGTACTTC. It codes for CASSEVGPGTPRDGQYF.

The chain combines TRBV5-6 with TRBJ2-7; 7 nucleotides line up with TRBD1. Germline V lookup: CDR1 SGHDT, CDR2 YYEEEE. J was trimmed by 4 bases and V by 4 bases; bases with no gene match: 5. The CDR3 totals 13 residues. The CDR3 nucleotides read TGTGCCAGCAGCGCAGGGACAGTGTACGAGCAGTACTTC. Translation gives CASSAGTVYEQYF.

The V and J genes are TRBV14 and TRBJ2-1, with TRBD2 matching 8 bases. The V gene end was trimmed by 0 bases and the J gene end by 7 bases; junction bases not matched to a gene: 14. This CDR3 region has 18 residues. The germline CDR1 and CDR2 sequences are SGHDN and FVKESK. In DNA form, the CDR3 reads TGTGCCAGCAGCCAAGAAGGGTTAGCGGGACCGTCTTGGAATGAGCAGTTCTTC. This encodes CASSQEGLAGPSWNEQFF.

V usage is TRBV4-1 and J usage is TRBJ1-1, with D unresolved. Germline CDR1 and CDR2: MGHRA and YSYEKL. V was trimmed by 2 bases and J by 0 bases, leaving 1 base between them. The CDR3 consists of 12 residues. CDR3 nucleotides: TGCGCCAGCAGCCAACTGAACACTGAAGCTTTCTTT. Its protein is CASSQLNTEAFF.

V is TRBV5-6 and J is TRBJ2-7; D not resolved. Germline CDR1 is SGHDT and CDR2 is YYEEEE. The CDR3 runs to 15 residues. Trimming took 4 bases from V and 2 from J, leaving 16 bases between them. CDR3 amino acids: CASSQNNEVAYEQYF. The CDR3 bases are TGTGCCAGCAGCCAGAACAACGAAGTTGCCTACGAGCAGTACTTC.

The chain has TRBV7-9 and TRBJ2-4; TRBD2 is a possible D gene (7 bases). The CDR3 spans 14 residues. V shed 4 bases and J shed 7 bases, with 14 bases lying between them. In germline, CDR1 is SEHNR, CDR2 FQNEAQ (reference sequence). The CDR3 DNA reads TGTGCCAGCAGCTCCCTGGGAGGGGGGAACATTCAGTACTTC. It yields the protein CASSSLGGGNIQYF.

The V call is TRBV7-2, the J call TRBJ2-5; 10 bases agree with TRBD1. The CDR3 runs to 13 residues. Trimming took 5 bases from V and 5 from J; bases not matched to a gene: 2. Germline CDR1 and CDR2: SGHTA and FQGNSA. The CDR3, as DNA: TGTGCCAGCAGCCGGGGACAGGGGGAGACCCAGTACTTC. Its protein product is CASSRGQGETQYF.

This chain's CDR3 is CASRRQVPNEQFF. CDR3 DNA: TGTGCCAGCAGGAGACAGGTTCCCAATGAGCAGTTCTTC. J is TRBJ2-1 and V is TRBV6-1, with D maybe TRBD1 (6 bases). This CDR3 comprises 13 residues. The germline V gene encodes CDR1 MNHNS and CDR2 SASEGT. V lost 6 bases and J lost 6, with 12 bases in between.

The V call is TRBV30, the J call TRBJ2-7; no reliable D call. The germline CDR1 and CDR2 sequences are GTSNPN and SVGIG (reference sequence). The CDR3 is 12 amino acids. The V gene lost 1 base and the J gene lost 0 bases, with 4 bases spanning the gap. CDR3 nucleotides: TGTGCCTGGAGTGAGGACTCCTACGAGCAGTACTTC. As protein: CAWSEDSYEQYF.

The chain has TRBV4-1 and TRBJ1-1; TRBD1 might be the D (6 bases). CDR1 is MGHRA and CDR2 is YSYEKL in the germline V gene. V lost 6 bases to trimming and J lost 1 base, with 15 bases between them. CDR3 size: 15 residues. The DNA for the CDR3 is TGCGCCAGCAGGCTGACAGGCGTGAGGAACACTGAAGCTTTCTTT. It codes for CASRLTGVRNTEAFF.

The chain recombines TRBV11-2 with TRBJ1-6; D is unresolved. The CDR3 extends over 14 amino acids. V was clipped by 5 bases and J by 7 bases, with 12 bases between them. Per germline, CDR1 SGHAT and CDR2 FQNNGV. CDR3 region: CASSQTAGNSPLHF. In DNA, the CDR3 is TGTGCCAGCAGCCAGACCGCGGGGAATTCACCCCTCCACTTT.

A note on this clone: One end of the junction does not line up with germline, which may come from a read error. The chain carries TRBV6-5 and TRBJ1-3, with a tentative D call TRBD1 (5 bases). CDR3 length equals 15 residues. Germline CDR1 is MNHEY and CDR2 is SVGAGI. The CDR3 nucleotides read TGTGCCAGCACTTACTCCGGGGGCTCTGGAAACACCATATATTTT. Translated, it gives CASTYSGGSGNTIYF.

The chain links TRBV7-2 to TRBJ2-5; D unresolved. With 1 base removed from V and 5 bases from J, the gap between germline ends came to 5 bases. The CDR3 is 12 amino acids. The germline V gene encodes CDR1 SGHTA and CDR2 FQGNSA. The CDR3 DNA is TGTGCCAGCAGCTTAGGGCGGGAGACCCAGTACTTC. Translation gives CASSLGRETQYF.

This clone was seen just once. The V gene is TRBV7-2, the J gene TRBJ2-7, with 7 positions matching TRBD2. CDR1 and CDR2 (germline): SGHTA, FQGNSA. This CDR3 region has 15 residues. V was pared by 4 bases and J by 6 bases, with 12 bases of the junction left unmatched. The DNA of the CDR3 is TGTGCCAGCAGCTCAAAGCGGTCGGGGGGTAGCGAGCAGTACTTC. Residues: CASSSKRSGGSEQYF.

The chain joins TRBV25-1 to TRBJ2-1, with TRBD2 matching over 8 bases. The trim removed 4 bases at V and 4 bases at J, leaving 3 bases unmatched. Germline V gene data show CDR1 as MGHDK and CDR2 as SYGVNS. The CDR3 runs 14 residues. The CDR3 sequence: CASSGGLEYNEQFF. Here the CDR3 DNA reads TGTGCCAGCAGTGGGGGACTAGAGTACAATGAGCAGTTCTTC.

This rearrangement joins TRBV7-3 to TRBJ2-2; D is uncertain. The V end lost 5 bases, the J end lost 2 bases, and 6 bases lay between the germline ends. The V gene's germline CDR1 is SGHTA and CDR2 FQGTGA. CDR3 length: 13 residues. The CDR3 sequence: CASSPRNTGELFF. CDR3 DNA: TGTGCCAGCAGCCCTAGAAACACCGGGGAGCTGTTTTTT.

J is TRBJ1-5 and V is TRBV6-5, with unresolved D. V was clipped by 6 bases and J by 2 bases, with 11 bases between them. The germline V gene encodes CDR1 MNHEY and CDR2 SVGAGI. The CDR3 consists of 14 residues. The chain's CDR3 is CASSTKWGNQPQHF. CDR3 coding DNA: TGTGCCAGCAGCACAAAATGGGGCAATCAGCCCCAGCATTTT.

V and J are TRBV6-6 and TRBJ2-7; weak D call: TRBD1 (5 bases). The germline gives CDR1 MNHNY, CDR2 SVGAGI (reference sequence). The CDR3 is 13 residues long. The V end lost 6 bases, the J end lost 1 base, and 10 bases lay between the germline ends. CDR3: CASSPRVSYEQYF. The DNA for the CDR3 is TGTGCCAGCAGCCCCAGGGTTTCCTACGAGCAGTACTTC.

The chain uses TRBV5-4 and TRBJ1-1; unclear D gene. The CDR3 is made up of 15 amino acids. The V end was cut by 0 bases, the J end by 0 bases, with 9 bases between. Looked up from germline, CDR1 is SGHNT and CDR2 is YYREEE (reference sequence). The CDR3 loop is CASSLESQVNTEAFF. The CDR3 nucleotides are TGTGCCAGCAGCTTGGAATCCCAGGTGAACACTGAAGCTTTCTTT.

The rearrangement uses TRBV4-1 and TRBJ2-1; TRBD2 matches 8 bases. The germline V gene has CDR1 MGHRA and CDR2 YSYEKL. The CDR3 consists of 16 residues. Unmatched junction bases numbered 8, after V lost 3 bases and J lost 4 bases. The CDR3 here is CASSHRLAHWYNEQFF. CDR3 DNA: TGCGCCAGCAGCCACCGACTAGCGCACTGGTACAATGAGCAGTTCTTC.

V and J are TRBV4-3 and TRBJ2-1, with 9 bases lining up with TRBD2. This CDR3 spans 17 amino acids. Germline CDR1 reads LGHNA; CDR2 reads YSLEER. V was clipped by 3 bases and J by 3 bases; unmatched bases: 9. CDR3 sequence: CASSHAGRGGLYNEQFF. CDR3 DNA sequence: TGCGCCAGCAGCCATGCGGGGCGGGGGGGCCTCTACAATGAGCAGTTCTTC.

V and J are TRBV7-2 and TRBJ2-7; TRBD1 aligns across 8 bases. The CDR3 covers 14 residues. From germline, CDR1 is SGHTA and CDR2 FQGNSA. Germline trimming cut 5 bases from V and 2 bases from J; bases unmatched to any gene: 5. CDR3 coding DNA: TGTGCCAGCAGCCCTTCACAGGGGGCCTACGAGCAGTACTTC. Translation: CASSPSQGAYEQYF.

This clone was picked up a small number of times. The chain combines TRBV20-1 with TRBJ1-1; D ambiguous. Germline values: CDR1 DFQATT, CDR2 SNEGSKA (reference sequence). V was cut by 4 bases and J by 8 bases, with 11 bases left in between. The CDR3 is 11 amino acids. CDR3 sequence: CSAKAPQEAFF. DNA of the CDR3: TGCAGTGCTAAGGCCCCTCAAGAAGCTTTCTTT.

Only a few counts were recorded for this clone. V is TRBV2 and J is TRBJ1-1; TRBD1 might be the D (5 bases). Germline-derived CDR1 and CDR2 are SNHLY and FYNNEI. The CDR3 totals 16 residues. Trimming cost V 0 bases and J 4 bases, with 15 bases left between them. The DNA of the CDR3 is TGTGCCAGCAGTGAAGCAGTGATAGGGGCGAGCACTGAAGCTTTCTTT. It translates to CASSEAVIGASTEAFF.